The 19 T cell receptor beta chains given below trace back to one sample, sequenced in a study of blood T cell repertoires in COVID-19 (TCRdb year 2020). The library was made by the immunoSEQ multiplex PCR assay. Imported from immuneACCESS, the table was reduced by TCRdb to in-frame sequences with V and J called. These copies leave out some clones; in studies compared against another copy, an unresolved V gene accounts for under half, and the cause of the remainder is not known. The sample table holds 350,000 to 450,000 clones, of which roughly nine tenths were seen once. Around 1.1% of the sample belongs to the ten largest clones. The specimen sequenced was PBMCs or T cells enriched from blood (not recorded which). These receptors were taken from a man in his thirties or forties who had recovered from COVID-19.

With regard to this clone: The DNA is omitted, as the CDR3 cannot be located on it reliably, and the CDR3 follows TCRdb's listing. This chain's CDR3 is CASSTSTSGRYTGELFF. The chain recombines TRBV27 with TRBJ2-2; the DNA was not used to check the table's D call, TRBD2. The CDR3 extends over 17 residues, inclusive of both ends. Germline assignment: CDR1 MNHEY and CDR2 SMNVEV (reference sequence).

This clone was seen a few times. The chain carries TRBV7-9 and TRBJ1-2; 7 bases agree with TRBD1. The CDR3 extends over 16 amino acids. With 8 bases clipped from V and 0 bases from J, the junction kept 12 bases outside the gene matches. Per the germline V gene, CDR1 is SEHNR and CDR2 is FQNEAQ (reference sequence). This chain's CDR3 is CASLEGTALANYGYTF. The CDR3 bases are TGTGCCAGCCTTGAAGGGACAGCCCTAGCTAACTATGGCTACACCTTC.

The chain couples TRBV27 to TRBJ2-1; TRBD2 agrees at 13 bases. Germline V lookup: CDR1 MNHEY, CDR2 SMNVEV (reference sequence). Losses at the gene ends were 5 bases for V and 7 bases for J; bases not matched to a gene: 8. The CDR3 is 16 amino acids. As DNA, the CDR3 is TGTGCCAGCAGTCAACTAGCGGGAGGGCCGAATAATGAGCAGTTCTTC. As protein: CASSQLAGGPNNEQFF.

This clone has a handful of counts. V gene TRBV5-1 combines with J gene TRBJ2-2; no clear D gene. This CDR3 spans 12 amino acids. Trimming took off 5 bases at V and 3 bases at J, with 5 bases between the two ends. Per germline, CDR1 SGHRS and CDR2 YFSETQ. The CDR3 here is CASSPYTGELFF. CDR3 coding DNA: TGCGCCAGCAGTCCGTACACCGGGGAGCTGTTTTTT.

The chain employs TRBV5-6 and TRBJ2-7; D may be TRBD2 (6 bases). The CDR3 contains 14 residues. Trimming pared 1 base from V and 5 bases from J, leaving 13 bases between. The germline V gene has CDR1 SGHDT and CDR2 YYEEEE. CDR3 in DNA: TGTGCCAGCAGCTTGTCGGGGGTGGGTGACGAGCAGTACTTC. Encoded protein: CASSLSGVGDEQYF. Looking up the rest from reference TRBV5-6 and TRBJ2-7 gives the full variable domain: DAGVTQSPTHLIKTRGQQVTLRCSPKSGHDTVSWYQQALGQGPQFIFQYYEEEERQRGNFPDRFSGHQFPNYSSELNVNALLLGDSALYLCASSLSGVGDEQYFGPGTRLTVT.

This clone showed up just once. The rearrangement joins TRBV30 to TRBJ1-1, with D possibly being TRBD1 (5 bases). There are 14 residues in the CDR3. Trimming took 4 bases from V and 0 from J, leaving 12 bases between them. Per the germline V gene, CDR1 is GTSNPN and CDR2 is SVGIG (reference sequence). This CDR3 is CAWTTAPMNTEAFF. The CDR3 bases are TGTGCCTGGACGACAGCCCCGATGAACACTGAAGCTTTCTTT.

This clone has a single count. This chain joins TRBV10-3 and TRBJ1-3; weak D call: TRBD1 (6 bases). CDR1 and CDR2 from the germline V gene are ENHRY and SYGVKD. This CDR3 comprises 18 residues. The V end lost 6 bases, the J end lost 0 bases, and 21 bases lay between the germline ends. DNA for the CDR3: TGTGCCATCAGCAGGGGCGAAACAAGGACAGTCTCTGGAAACACCATATATTTT. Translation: CAISRGETRTVSGNTIYF.

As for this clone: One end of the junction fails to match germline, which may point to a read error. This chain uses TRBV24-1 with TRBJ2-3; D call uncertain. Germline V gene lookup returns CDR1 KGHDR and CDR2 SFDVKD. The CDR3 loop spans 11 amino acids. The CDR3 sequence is CATSYTETQYF. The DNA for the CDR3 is TGTGCCACCAGCTATACAGAGACGCAGTATTTT.

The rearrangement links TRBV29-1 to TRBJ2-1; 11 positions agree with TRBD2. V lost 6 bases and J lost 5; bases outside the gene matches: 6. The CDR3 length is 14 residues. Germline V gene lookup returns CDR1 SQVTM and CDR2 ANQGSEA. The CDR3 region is CSVRLAGKNNEQFF. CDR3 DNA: TGCAGCGTCCGACTAGCGGGAAAGAACAATGAGCAGTTCTTC.

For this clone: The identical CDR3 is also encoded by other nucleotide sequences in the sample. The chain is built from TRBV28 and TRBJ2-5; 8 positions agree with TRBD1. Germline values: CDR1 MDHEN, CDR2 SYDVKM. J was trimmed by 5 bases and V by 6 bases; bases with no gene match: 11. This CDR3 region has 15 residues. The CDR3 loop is CASSRLGQGGETQYF. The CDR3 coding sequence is TGTGCCAGCAGCCGCCTTGGACAGGGTGGCGAGACCCAGTACTTC.

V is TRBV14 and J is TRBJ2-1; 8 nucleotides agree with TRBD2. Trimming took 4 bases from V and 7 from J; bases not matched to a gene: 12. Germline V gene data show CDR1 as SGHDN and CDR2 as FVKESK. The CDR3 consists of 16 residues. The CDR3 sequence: CASSLAPGTSGNEQFF. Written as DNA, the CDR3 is TGTGCCAGCAGCCTCGCCCCCGGGACTAGTGGGAATGAGCAGTTCTTC. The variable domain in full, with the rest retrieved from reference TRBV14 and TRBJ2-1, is EAGVTQFPSHSVIEKGQTVTLRCDPISGHDNLYWYRRVMGKEIKFLLHFVKESKQDESGMPNNRFLAERTGGTYSTLKVQPAELEDSGVYFCASSLAPGTSGNEQFFGPGTRLTVL.

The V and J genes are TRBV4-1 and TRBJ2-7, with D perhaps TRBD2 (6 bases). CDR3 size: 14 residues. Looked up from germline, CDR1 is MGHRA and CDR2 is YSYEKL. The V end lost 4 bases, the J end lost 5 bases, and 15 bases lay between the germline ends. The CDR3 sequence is CASSLSGEVNEQYF. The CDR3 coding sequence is TGCGCCAGCAGCCTATCGGGGGAGGTGAACGAGCAGTACTTC.

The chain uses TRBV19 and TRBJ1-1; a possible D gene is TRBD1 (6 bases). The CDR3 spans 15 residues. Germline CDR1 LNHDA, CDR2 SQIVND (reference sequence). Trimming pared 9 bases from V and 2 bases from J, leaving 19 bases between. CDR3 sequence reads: CASRGATYSNTEAFF. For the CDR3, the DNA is TGTGCCAGCCGGGGGGCCACCTACTCAAACACTGAAGCTTTCTTT.

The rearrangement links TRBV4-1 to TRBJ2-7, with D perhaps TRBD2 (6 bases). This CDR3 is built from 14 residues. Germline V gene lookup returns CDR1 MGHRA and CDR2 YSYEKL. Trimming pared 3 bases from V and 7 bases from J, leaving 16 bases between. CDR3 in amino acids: CASSQDHRSGEQYF. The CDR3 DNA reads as TGCGCCAGCAGCCAGGACCATCGGAGCGGGGAGCAGTACTTC.

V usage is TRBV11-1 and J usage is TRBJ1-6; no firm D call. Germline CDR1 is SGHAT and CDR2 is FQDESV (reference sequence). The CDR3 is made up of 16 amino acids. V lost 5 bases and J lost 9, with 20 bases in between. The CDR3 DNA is TGTGCCAGCAGCCACCGAATGGGGAGCTTTGGTTCACCCCTCCACTTT. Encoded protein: CASSHRMGSFGSPLHF.

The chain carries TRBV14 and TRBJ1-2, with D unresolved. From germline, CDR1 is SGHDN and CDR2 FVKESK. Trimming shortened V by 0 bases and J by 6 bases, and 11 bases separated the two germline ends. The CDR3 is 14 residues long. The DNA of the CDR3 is TGTGCCAGCAGCCAAGAGGTTGGGCAGCATGGCTACACCTTC. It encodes CASSQEVGQHGYTF.

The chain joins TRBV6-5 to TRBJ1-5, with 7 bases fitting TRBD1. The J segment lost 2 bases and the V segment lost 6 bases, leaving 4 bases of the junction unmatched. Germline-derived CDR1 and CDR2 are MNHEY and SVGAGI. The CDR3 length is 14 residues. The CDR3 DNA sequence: TGTGCCAGCAGGGCAGGACAGGGCAATCAGCCCCAGCATTTT. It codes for CASRAGQGNQPQHF.

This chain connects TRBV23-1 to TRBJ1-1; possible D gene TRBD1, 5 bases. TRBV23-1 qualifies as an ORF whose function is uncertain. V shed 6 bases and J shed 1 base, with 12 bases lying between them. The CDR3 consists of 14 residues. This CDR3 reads CASSPRGQNTEAFF. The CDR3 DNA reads TGCGCCAGCAGCCCAAGAGGACAGAACACTGAAGCTTTCTTT.

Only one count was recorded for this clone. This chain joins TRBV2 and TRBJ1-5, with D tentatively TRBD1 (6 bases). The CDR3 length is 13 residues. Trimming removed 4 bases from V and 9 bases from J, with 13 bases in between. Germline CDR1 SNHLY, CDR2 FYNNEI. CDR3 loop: CASSGGTRLPQHF. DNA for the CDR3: TGTGCCAGCAGTGGAGGGACACGATTGCCCCAGCATTTT.